These T cell receptor beta chains were read from a single sample in a study of blood T cell repertoires in COVID-19. Clones were read by immunoSEQ multiplex PCR, and TCRdb kept only the in-frame ones, dropping some. The sample holds around 220,000 clones, 70% to 90% seen once. Sequencing used peripheral blood. All receptors derive from a man aged 18 to 30 with active or convalescent COVID-19. Each CDR3 is given with its conserved first and last residue. Each record gives: D gene, V gene, clone size, J gene, CDR3 DNA, CDR3 protein. D genes are given only for firm matches. Only part of the rows carry a size: once, few, many, or a class if the clone is expanded.

>-|TRBV5-1|-|TRBJ2-6
TGCGCCAGCAGCTCCGGACAGCCCTCAGGGGCTGGGGCCAACGTCCTGACTTTC
CASSSGQPSGAGANVLTF
>TRBD1|TRBV7-8|-|TRBJ1-6
TGTGCCAGCAGCTGGGATCCCAAAAGGGGGCGGAATTCACCCCTCCACTTT
CASSWDPKRGRNSPLHF
>-|TRBV2|-|TRBJ2-2
TGTGCCAGCGAGCAAGAGAGGAACACCGGGGAGCTGTTTTTT
CASEQERNTGELFF
>-|TRBV2|-|TRBJ2-2
TGTGCCAGCAGTGAACAGGGGAACACCGGGGAGCTGTTTTTT
CASSEQGNTGELFF
>TRBD2|TRBV5-6|-|TRBJ2-3
TGTGCCAGCAGTCTACTAGCGGTCAACACAGATACGCAGTATTTT
CASSLLAVNTDTQYF
>-|TRBV27|-|TRBJ1-5
TGTGCCAGCAGTTTAAATACAGGACAGCCCCAGCATTTT
CASSLNTGQPQHF
>-|TRBV15|-|TRBJ1-5
TGTGCCACCAGCAGAGGGACAGACGGTAAGCCCCAGCATTTT
CATSRGTDGKPQHF
>TRBD2|TRBV7-2|-|TRBJ2-1
TGTGCCAGCACGAGTCCGGGACTAGCATCCAATACCCACAATGAGCAGTTCTTC
CASTSPGLASNTHNEQFF
>-|TRBV6-2/TRBV6-3|once|TRBJ2-6
TGTGCCAGCAGTCCCCGGATTGGGGGCATAAAGTCTGGGGCCAACGTCCTGACTTTC
CASSPRIGGIKSGANVLTF
>TRBD1|TRBV24-1|-|TRBJ1-5
TGTGCCACCAACTGGGCCTCAGGGGGCGGTCAGCCCCAGCATTTT
CATNWASGGGQPQHF
>TRBD2|TRBV6-5|few|TRBJ2-5
TGTGCCAGCAGTCTTAGCGGGGCATTTGAGACCCAGTACTTC
CASSLSGAFETQYF
>TRBD2|TRBV19|-|TRBJ2-3
TGTGCCAGTCAAGCGGGAGTTAGCACAGATACGCAGTATTTT
CASQAGVSTDTQYF
>-|TRBV19|-|TRBJ1-1
TGTGCCAGTAGTGAGGAGGTGAACACTGAAGCTTTCTTT
CASSEEVNTEAFF
>TRBD2|TRBV30|-|TRBJ2-2
TGTGCCTGGAAGCTGGCGGGAGTCTCATCCGGGGAGCTGTTTTTT
CAWKLAGVSSGELFF
>-|TRBV7-6|-|TRBJ1-1
TGTGCCAGCAGACGGGACTTGAACACTGAAGCTTTCTTT
CASRRDLNTEAFF
>-|TRBV11-3|-|TRBJ2-7
TGTGCCAGCAGCCCAGATCGCGGCTACGAGCAGTACTTC
CASSPDRGYEQYF
>TRBD2|TRBV27|-|TRBJ2-5
TGTGCCAGCAGTCCGGGGACTAGCGGGAGGGCCCCGCGAAAGACCCAGTACTTC
CASSPGTSGRAPRKTQYF
>TRBD2|TRBV18|-|TRBJ2-1
TGTGCCAGCTCACCATCTCCCGGACTAGCGGGAGGATGGCAGTTCTTC
CASSPSPGLAGGWQFF
>-|TRBV6-5|-|TRBJ2-7
TGTGCCAGCAGTTACGGAGGGGGCGACGAGCAGTACTTC
CASSYGGGDEQYF
>TRBD2|TRBV6-1|few|TRBJ2-7
TGTGCCAGCAGTGAAAGCGGCCACCCGGGACTAGCGGGTTCGTACGAGCAGTACTTC
CASSESGHPGLAGSYEQYF
>TRBD1|TRBV3-1/TRBV3-2|-|TRBJ1-2
TGTGCCAGCAGCGCACCCGGGACAGGGGTGAACTATGGCTACACCTTC
CASSAPGTGVNYGYTF
>-|TRBV7-8|once|TRBJ2-1
TGTGCCAGCAGCCCCACTATTAATCCGAGCTCCTACAATGAGCAGTTCTTC
CASSPTINPSSYNEQFF
>TRBD2|TRBV10-1|-|TRBJ2-1
TGCGCCAGCAGCGCCGGGACTAGCGGGAGGGATCGGAATGAGCAGTTCTTC
CASSAGTSGRDRNEQFF
>TRBD1|TRBV2|-|TRBJ2-7
TGTGCCAGCAGTGAATTCGGGGCAGGGGGAATCGAGCAGTACTTC
CASSEFGAGGIEQYF
>-|TRBV23-1|many|TRBJ1-5
TGCGCCAGCAGTCAATGGTGTAGCCGGTACAGCAATCAGCCCCAGCATTTT
CASSQWCSRYSNQPQHF
>TRBD1|TRBV6-5|-|TRBJ1-5
TGTGCCAGCAGTTCCCGCGGACAGGGCCTCAATCAGCCCCAGCATTTT
CASSSRGQGLNQPQHF
>TRBD2|TRBV6-5|once|TRBJ2-1
TGTGCCAGCAGTTCGCAACTAGCGGGAGGGGACAATGAGCAGTTCTTC
CASSSQLAGGDNEQFF
>TRBD1|TRBV28|-|TRBJ2-2
TGTGCCAGCAGTACCGGACAGGGGCGAGCCGGGGAGCTGTTTTTT
CASSTGQGRAGELFF
>TRBD1|TRBV7-3|-|TRBJ2-2
TGTGCCAGCAGCCCAAGTCCTGGGACAGCGAACACCGGGGAGCTGTTTTTT
CASSPSPGTANTGELFF
>TRBD1|TRBV6-6|-|TRBJ1-2
TGTGCCAGCAGTTACCCCAAGGCAGGGGGCGATCGCGGCTACACCTTC
CASSYPKAGGDRGYTF
>-|TRBV5-1|few|TRBJ1-1
TGCGCCAGCAGCTTGGGGTCAGGGGTCTTCGACACTGAAGCTTTCTTT
CASSLGSGVFDTEAFF
>TRBD1|TRBV13|-|TRBJ1-1
TGTGCCAGCAGTTTACTATGGGACAGAAGAGTGAACACTGAAGCTTTCTTT
CASSLLWDRRVNTEAFF
>TRBD1|TRBV24-1|-|TRBJ1-4
TGTGCCACCAGTGACCCCTGGACGGACAGGGCGGGGAAAGTAGGTGAAAAACTGTTTTTT
CATSDPWTDRAGKVGEKLFF
>-|TRBV28|-|TRBJ1-1
TGTGCCAGCAGCCCTCGACGGGGAACTGAAGCTTTCTTT
CASSPRRGTEAFF
>-|TRBV30|-|TRBJ2-6
TGTGCCTGGAACTTGGGCCGAATTTCTGGGGCCAACGTCCTGACTTTC
CAWNLGRISGANVLTF
>TRBD1|TRBV5-5|few|TRBJ1-1
TGTGCCAGCAGCATGGTGGGACAGGGGTGGACTGAAGCTTTCTTT
CASSMVGQGWTEAFF
>-|TRBV19|-|TRBJ2-7
TGTGCCAGTAGTATCGGGCTAGCCGCGTCCTACGAGCAGTACTTC
CASSIGLAASYEQYF
>TRBD1|TRBV27|-|TRBJ2-7
TGTGCCAGCAGTTTTAGGGGACAGGGTTACTACGAGCAGTACTTC
CASSFRGQGYYEQYF
>-|TRBV5-5|-|TRBJ2-5
TGTGCCAGCAGCTTGGACTGGGGCCGGGAGACCCAGTACTTC
CASSLDWGRETQYF
>-|TRBV4-1|-|TRBJ2-3
TGCGCCAGCAGCCAAGATTCGGAGTACACTAGCACAGATACGCAGTATTTT
CASSQDSEYTSTDTQYF
>TRBD2|TRBV5-6|-|TRBJ2-7
TGTGCCAGCAGCTTTGGGACTAGCGGGACTCGAGCCTACGAGCAGTACTTC
CASSFGTSGTRAYEQYF
>TRBD2|TRBV3-1/TRBV3-2|few|TRBJ2-7
TGTGCCAGCAGCCAAGGCACCGGGGTCGGGAGGGCCTACGAGCAGTACTTC
CASSQGTGVGRAYEQYF
>-|TRBV6-2/TRBV6-3|-|TRBJ2-7
TGTGCCAGCAGTTACTCTCTGGAGTGGCGGAGATACGAGCAGTACTTC
CASSYSLEWRRYEQYF
>TRBD1|TRBV7-9|-|TRBJ1-2
TGTGCCAGCAGCTCCGACAGGGATCGTGGCTACACCTTC
CASSSDRDRGYTF
>-|TRBV27|-|TRBJ2-7
TGTGCCAGCAGTTTTGGCGGGGAACCCCTCTCCTACGAGCAGTACTTC
CASSFGGEPLSYEQYF
>TRBD2|TRBV11-3|-|TRBJ2-1
TGTGCCAGCAGCTTAATTAGCGGGATTGGCTACAATGAGCAGTTCTTC
CASSLISGIGYNEQFF
>TRBD1|TRBV6-5|once|TRBJ2-3
TGTGCCAGCAGCCTCGACAGGGACACAGATACGCAGTATTTT
CASSLDRDTDTQYF
>TRBD1|TRBV5-6|once|TRBJ2-7
TGTGCCAGCAGCCTGTCCGGGACAGGGACCTACGAGCAGTACTTC
CASSLSGTGTYEQYF
>TRBD1|TRBV6-2/TRBV6-3|once|TRBJ1-6
TGTGCCAGCAGTCGGCGGGACAGTGGGAATTCACCCCTCCACTTT
CASSRRDSGNSPLHF
>-|TRBV9|-|TRBJ2-3
TGTGCCAGCAGCGTAGGCGCTCCTCTATCTAGCACAGATACGCAGTATTTT
CASSVGAPLSSTDTQYF
>-|TRBV19|few|TRBJ2-1
TGTGCCAGTAGTATAGCGGGATCCTACAATGAGCAGTTCTTC
CASSIAGSYNEQFF
>TRBD1|TRBV5-4|-|TRBJ1-1
TGTGCCAGCAGCCTGGGGGGACAGGTGAACACTGAAGCTTTCTTT
CASSLGGQVNTEAFF
>-|TRBV30|once|TRBJ1-2
TGTGCCTGGGCCCCCTCAGGGTTTGGCTACACCTTC
CAWAPSGFGYTF
>-|TRBV27|-|TRBJ1-6
TGTGCCAGCAGTCAGGGGATATCACCCCTCCACTTT
CASSQGISPLHF
>-|TRBV7-9|-|TRBJ1-1
TGTGCCAGCAGCTCCTTCTTGGGGCCGAACACTGAAGCTTTCTTT
CASSSFLGPNTEAFF